This is a list of T cell receptor beta chains from one sample in a study of spatial heterogeneity in lung cancer. TCRdb re-derived calls from the 5' RACE reads in MiXCR, one entry per CDR3 protein. This table has over 25,000 distinct CDR3 sequences, approximately 6.9% appearing once. This specimen was lung tumor tissue, taken at surgery. The receptor source for this set is a male donor with early-stage non-small cell lung cancer. CDR3s include the opening cysteine and the closing phenylalanine or tryptophan. The D gene is left open where the match is weak. Some rows have no size entry. The others give once, few or many, or a class for an expanded clone.

CDR3 DNA | CDR3 protein | J gene | D gene | V gene | clone size
TGTGCCAGCAGCTTACGGCGGGGCATGGACGAGCAGTACTTC | CASSLRRGMDEQYF | TRBJ2-7 | . | TRBV7-6 | many
TGCAGCGTTGAAGAGTGGTCCCGCTCCTACAATGAGCAGTTCTTC | CSVEEWSRSYNEQFF | TRBJ2-1 | . | TRBV29-1 | .
TGTGCCAGCAGTTTAGACAGGTTTCTTCCCCAGCATTTT | CASSLDRFLPQHF | TRBJ1-5 | . | TRBV12-3/TRBV12-4 | .
TGTGCCAGCAGCTTAGGATCCACTAGCGGGGGCACAGATACGCAGTATTTT | CASSLGSTSGGTDTQYF | TRBJ2-3 | TRBD2 | TRBV7-2 | few
TGCAGCGTCCTGGGGACAGGGTTACCGTTCTTC | CSVLGTGLPFF | TRBJ2-1 | TRBD1 | TRBV29-1 | .
TGCGCCAGCAGCCAAGTTGCGGGGGAAAACATTCAGTACTTC | CASSQVAGENIQYF | TRBJ2-4 | TRBD2 | TRBV4-1 | many
TGTGCCAGCTCGGGACAGCTCTCTGGAAACACCATATATTTT | CASSGQLSGNTIYF | TRBJ1-3 | TRBD1 | TRBV18 | many
TGTGCCAGCAGCAGCAGCGGGCGGGACACTGAAGCTTTCTTT | CASSSSGRDTEAFF | TRBJ1-1 | . | TRBV11-2 | many
TGTGCCAGCAGTACACCACAGGGGGCGGGCACCGGGGAGCTGTTTTTT | CASSTPQGAGTGELFF | TRBJ2-2 | TRBD1 | TRBV27 | many
TGTGCCAGCGGCTCCAATTTGGGGGGTTACGGCACAGATACGCAGTATTTT | CASGSNLGGYGTDTQYF | TRBJ2-3 | . | TRBV6-1 | many
TGTGCCAGCAGCTCGTTGACAGTAACCTATGGCTACACCTTC | CASSSLTVTYGYTF | TRBJ1-2 | . | TRBV28 | many
TGCGCCAGCAGCCAAGACGGGGGGGCGGAAGAGACCCAGTACTTC | CASSQDGGAEETQYF | TRBJ2-5 | TRBD2 | TRBV4-3 | many
TGTGCCACCAGCAGAGATCGAGGGGGATATGGCTACACCTTC | CATSRDRGGYGYTF | TRBJ1-2 | . | TRBV15 | .
TGCGCCAGCACCGTCAGGACAGCAATGAACACTGAAGCTTTCTTT | CASTVRTAMNTEAFF | TRBJ1-1 | . | TRBV4-1 | few
TGTGCCAGCAGCTTAAATGCCCCGCCCCAAGAGACCCAGTACTTC | CASSLNAPPQETQYF | TRBJ2-5 | . | TRBV7-2 | few
TGTGCCAGCTCGGCGACTAGGCCAGATACGCAGTATTTT | CASSATRPDTQYF | TRBJ2-3 | . | TRBV18 | .
TGTGCCAGCAGGAAACGACAGGGAGGAAGCTATGGCTACACCTTC | CASRKRQGGSYGYTF | TRBJ1-2 | TRBD1 | TRBV28 | many
TGTGCCAGCAGCTCTAATTGGGGACAGGGGGCAGAGGTTCAGTACTTC | CASSSNWGQGAEVQYF | TRBJ2-4 | TRBD1 | TRBV7-9 | .
TGTGCCAGCAGCCAAACGGACACTTACGAGCAGTACTTC | CASSQTDTYEQYF | TRBJ2-7 | . | TRBV7-9 | .
TGTGCCAGCAGTCCAGTCAGATACCTCGGCCACGAGCAGTACTTC | CASSPVRYLGHEQYF | TRBJ2-7 | . | TRBV28 | many
TGCAGTGCTAGTTACAGCGGGGGGCATACGCAGTATTTT | CSASYSGGHTQYF | TRBJ2-3 | TRBD2 | TRBV20-1 | many
TGTGCCATCAGTATGTCAGATACGCAGTATTTT | CAISMSDTQYF | TRBJ2-3 | . | TRBV10-3 | .
TGTGCCATCACCAAGGACACCATGGTCTCGGAGCAGTACTTC | CAITKDTMVSEQYF | TRBJ2-7 | . | TRBV10-3 | many
TGTGCCAGCAGTGAATATCCCCTGCGGGGAAACGGCGAGCAGTACTTC | CASSEYPLRGNGEQYF | TRBJ2-7 | . | TRBV25-1 | many
TGTGCCAGCAGCAACTGGACAGCTAGCACAGATACGCAGTATTTT | CASSNWTASTDTQYF | TRBJ2-3 | . | TRBV7-9 | .
TGTGCCAGCAGCAAACAGGGGCGGGGGTACAATGAGCAGTTCTTC | CASSKQGRGYNEQFF | TRBJ2-1 | . | TRBV6-5 | few
TGCAGTGCGAAGATAGGGGGGGCCTACGAGCAGTACTTC | CSAKIGGAYEQYF | TRBJ2-7 | . | TRBV20-1 | many
TGTGCCAGCAGCTTAGGCCCCGGGTCCCAGTACTTC | CASSLGPGSQYF | TRBJ2-5 | . | TRBV7-2 | .
TGCGCCAGCAGCCTAATACCCAACAGGGATGCGACCTACGAGCAGTACTTC | CASSLIPNRDATYEQYF | TRBJ2-7 | . | TRBV5-1 | medium-sized
TGCAGTGCTGAGGACAGGGGGCAGGTTAACTATGGCTACACCTTC | CSAEDRGQVNYGYTF | TRBJ1-2 | TRBD1 | TRBV20-1 | few
TGCACCAGCAGCCAAGATAGGGAGACACCAAACTTCCAAGAGACCCAGTACTTC | CTSSQDRETPNFQETQYF | TRBJ2-5 | . | TRBV1 | many
TGCAGTGCCGTGGGACCCTTGAACACCGGGGAGCTGTTTTTT | CSAVGPLNTGELFF | TRBJ2-2 | . | TRBV20-1 | medium-sized
TGTGCCAGCAGCTTACGGGGGGGCAATCAGCCCCAGCATTTT | CASSLRGGNQPQHF | TRBJ1-5 | . | TRBV7-2 | many
TGTGCCAGCAGCTCGGGACAACCGGTGAACGAGCAGTACTTC | CASSSGQPVNEQYF | TRBJ2-7 | . | TRBV7-2 | many
TGTGCCAGCAGCTCTACAGGGGGCGGGGAGCTGTTTTTT | CASSSTGGGELFF | TRBJ2-2 | TRBD1 | TRBV3-1 | .
TGCAGCGGAGGACAGCTGAACACTGAAGCTTTCTTT | CSGGQLNTEAFF | TRBJ1-1 | . | TRBV29-1 | many
TGTGCCAGCAGTGAAGCGTCGACAGGTTACAATGAGCAGTTCTTC | CASSEASTGYNEQFF | TRBJ2-1 | . | TRBV6-1 | .
TGCGCCAGCAGCCAAGCTGGGGTTAGAACTGAAGCTTTCTTT | CASSQAGVRTEAFF | TRBJ1-1 | . | TRBV4-1 | many
TGTGCCAGCAGCACTAGAAGGGGCTTAGATGGCTACACCTTC | CASSTRRGLDGYTF | TRBJ1-2 | . | TRBV7-2 | many
TGTGCCACCAGCAGAGATTCCCCTCGCATTGCCGGGGAGCTGTTTTTT | CATSRDSPRIAGELFF | TRBJ2-2 | . | TRBV15 | medium-sized
TGTGCCAGCAGCCAAGAATTCGGGACAGGGGCTGCTAGCGGCAATCAGCCCCAGCATTTT | CASSQEFGTGAASGNQPQHF | TRBJ1-5 | TRBD1 | TRBV14 | many
TGTACCAGCAGCTTTACCTACAATGAGCAGTTCTTC | CTSSFTYNEQFF | TRBJ2-1 | . | TRBV7-9 | .
TGTGCCAGCAGCTCCGGGACAGGAAACACCATATATTTT | CASSSGTGNTIYF | TRBJ1-3 | . | TRBV11-2 | many